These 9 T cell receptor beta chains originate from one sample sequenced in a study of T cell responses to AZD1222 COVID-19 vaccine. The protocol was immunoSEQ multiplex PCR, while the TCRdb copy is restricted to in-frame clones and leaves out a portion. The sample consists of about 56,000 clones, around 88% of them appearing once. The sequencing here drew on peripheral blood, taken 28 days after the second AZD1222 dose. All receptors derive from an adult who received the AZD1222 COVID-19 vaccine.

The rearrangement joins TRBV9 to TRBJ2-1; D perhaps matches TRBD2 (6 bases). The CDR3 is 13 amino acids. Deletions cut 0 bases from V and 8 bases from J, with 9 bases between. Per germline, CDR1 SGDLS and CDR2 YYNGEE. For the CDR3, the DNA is TGTGCCAGCAGCGTAGGGGACTTAGATGAGCAGTTCTTC. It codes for CASSVGDLDEQFF.

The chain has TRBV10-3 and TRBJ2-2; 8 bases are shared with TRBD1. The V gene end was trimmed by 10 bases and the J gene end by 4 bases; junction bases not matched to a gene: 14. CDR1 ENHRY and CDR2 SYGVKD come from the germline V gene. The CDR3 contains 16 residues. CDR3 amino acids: CARLTGEVLATGELFF. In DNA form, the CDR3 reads TGTGCCAGATTGACAGGGGAGGTCTTAGCCACCGGGGAGCTGTTTTTT.

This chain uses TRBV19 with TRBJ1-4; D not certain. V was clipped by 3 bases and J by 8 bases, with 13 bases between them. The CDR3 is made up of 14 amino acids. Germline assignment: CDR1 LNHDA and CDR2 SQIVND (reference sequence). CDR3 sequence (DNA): TGTGCCAGTAGTATCGGAGGGATACGAGAAAAACTGTTTTTT. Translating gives CASSIGGIREKLFF.

CDR3 residues: CASSSRTVGYTF. In DNA form, the CDR3 reads TGTGCCAGCAGCTCTAGGACGGTGGGCTACACCTTC. The gene calls are TRBV28 and TRBJ1-2; D is uncertain. The germline V gene has CDR1 MDHEN and CDR2 SYDVKM. The CDR3 totals 12 residues. V was trimmed by 6 bases and J by 8 bases, leaving 13 bases between them.

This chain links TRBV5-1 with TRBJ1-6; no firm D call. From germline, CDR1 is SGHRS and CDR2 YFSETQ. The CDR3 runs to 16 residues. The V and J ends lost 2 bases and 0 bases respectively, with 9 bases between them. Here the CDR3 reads CASSFLGSSYNSPLHF. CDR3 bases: TGCGCCAGCAGCTTTTTAGGGAGCTCCTATAATTCACCCCTCCACTTT.

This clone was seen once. DNA for the CDR3: TGTGCCAGCAGCCGACCCAGGTATGGCTACACCTTC. It yields the protein CASSRPRYGYTF. The chain joins TRBV3-1 (or the pseudogene TRBV3-2) to TRBJ1-2; D is uncertain. The germline V gene has CDR1 LGHDT and CDR2 YNNKEL (reference sequence). V was clipped by 4 bases and J by 5 bases, with 8 bases between them. The CDR3 runs 12 residues.

CDR3: CASSGQGRGYGYTF. CDR3 nucleotide sequence: TGTGCCAGCAGTGGACAGGGGCGAGGATATGGCTACACCTTC. The chain couples TRBV28 to TRBJ1-2; 9 bases fit TRBD1. V lost 5 bases to trimming and J lost 5 bases; unmatched junction nucleotides: 6. The CDR3 loop spans 14 amino acids. Germline assignment: CDR1 MDHEN and CDR2 SYDVKM.

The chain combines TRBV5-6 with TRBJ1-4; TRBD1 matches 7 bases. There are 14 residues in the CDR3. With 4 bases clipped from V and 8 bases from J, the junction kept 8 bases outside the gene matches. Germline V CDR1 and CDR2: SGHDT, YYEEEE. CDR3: CASSRQGRGEKLFF. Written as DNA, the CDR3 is TGTGCCAGCAGCCGACAGGGCAGAGGGGAAAAACTGTTTTTT.

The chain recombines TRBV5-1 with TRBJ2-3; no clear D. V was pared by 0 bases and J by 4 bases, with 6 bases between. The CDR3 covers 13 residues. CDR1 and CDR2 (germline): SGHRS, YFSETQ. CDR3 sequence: CASSLVGSDTQYF. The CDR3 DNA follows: TGCGCCAGCAGCTTGGTGGGCTCAGATACGCAGTATTTT.